The entry below describes one TCR beta chain. The data were taken from a study of control samples from healthy donors and cancer patients. This table comes from immunoSEQ multiplex PCR, and its TCRdb copy is limited to in-frame clones, with some not included. Of 78,000 or so clones in the sample, around nine tenths were seen once. The germline V and J ends were trimmed by 1 base and 7 bases, with 14 bases remaining between them. The germline gives CDR1 SNHLY, CDR2 FYNNEI. This CDR3 is built from 14 residues. This receptor was taken from a woman in her 50s in good health. Sequencing was done on a sample of blood. The gene calls are TRBV2 and TRBJ2-7, with a tentative D call TRBD1 (6 bases). The CDR3 reads CASSEDQGPGEQYF. The CDR3 DNA sequence: TGTGCCAGCAGTGAAGACCAGGGGCCGGGGGAGCAGTACTTC. The full variable domain, its missing parts supplied by reference TRBV2 and TRBJ2-7, is EPEVTQTPSHQVTQMGQEVILRCVPISNHLYFYWYRQILGQKVEFLVSFYNNEISEKSEIFDDQFSVERPDGSNFTLKIRSTKLEDSAMYFCASSEDQGPGEQYFGPGTRLTVT.